This T cell receptor beta chain was recovered during a study of blood T cell repertoires in COVID-19. The V gene lost 7 bases and the J gene lost 4 bases, with 8 bases spanning the gap. Germline CDR1 LNHDA, CDR2 SQIVND (reference sequence). This CDR3 comprises 12 residues. Across 20 to 25 US areas, participants ranged in age from roughly 18 to 95 years. Membership in each cohort depended on participant-reported clinical history. TCRdb's table, derived via immunoSEQ multiplex PCR, lists solely in-frame clones and lacks some. Found here are 250,000 to 300,000 clones, around 84% of them singletons; the top ten hold approximately 4.3%.

The source is a man aged 25-40 years with acute COVID-19. The J gene is TRBJ1-3, the V gene TRBV19; the D is unclear. The sample taken for sequencing was PBMCs or T cells enriched from blood (not recorded which). As DNA, the CDR3 is TGTGCCAGTACCATCGGGGGAAACACCATATATTTT. Translated, it gives CASTIGGNTIYF.